These 4 T cell receptor beta chains share one sample of origin, sequenced in a study of Graves' ophthalmopathy and Graves' hyperthyroidism. RNA served as the template for amplifying TCR beta CDR3 regions. An initial RT-PCR round employing HTBI primers preceded a second-round multiplex PCR. TCRdb called the multiplex PCR reads again in MiXCR, with one record for every CDR3 protein. The repertoire holds 350,000 to 450,000 distinct CDR3 sequences, with about 16% as singletons. Sequenced: peripheral blood. These receptors all stem from a woman under 30 with Graves' ophthalmopathy.

This clonotype came up many times. The gene calls are TRBV30 and TRBJ2-7, with D unclear. Germline CDR1 and CDR2: GTSNPN and SVGIG (reference sequence). The length of the CDR3 is 12 residues. The V and J ends lost 0 bases and 4 bases respectively, with 7 bases between them. CDR3: CAWSVQSYEQYF. The CDR3 coding sequence is TGTGCCTGGAGTGTTCAGAGTTACGAGCAGTACTTC.

The table lists this clonotype with many counts. CDR3 amino acids: CAWEGVSYEQYF. The CDR3 coding sequence is TGTGCCTGGGAAGGAGTTTCCTACGAGCAGTACTTC. The chain employs TRBV30 and TRBJ2-7; D not certain. Germline CDR1 GTSNPN, CDR2 SVGIG (reference sequence). The CDR3 is 12 amino acids. Trimming took off 5 bases at V and 1 base at J, with 9 bases between the two ends. The full variable domain, with the rest looked up from reference TRBV30 and TRBJ2-7, is SQTIHQWPATLVQPVGSPLSLECTVEGTSNPNLYWYRQAAGRGLQLLFYSVGIGQISSEVPQNLSASRPQDRQFILSSKKLLLSDSGFYLCAWEGVSYEQYFGPGTRLTVT.

This clonotype was found many times. The J gene is TRBJ2-7, the V gene TRBV2; D might be TRBD2 (6 bases). The CDR3 is 14 residues long. The V gene's germline CDR1 is SNHLY and CDR2 FYNNEI. Trimming took 7 bases from V and 2 from J, leaving 15 bases between them. The CDR3 bases are TGTGCCAGCAAGTACGGGAGTGAAGCCTACGAGCAGTACTTC. Its protein product is CASKYGSEAYEQYF.

At least ten counts were recorded for this clonotype. The J gene is TRBJ2-2, the V gene TRBV30, with a tentative D call TRBD1 (6 bases). The V end lost 3 bases, the J end lost 7 bases, and 9 bases lay between the germline ends. This CDR3 comprises 12 residues. Germline-derived CDR1 and CDR2 are GTSNPN and SVGIG (reference sequence). The CDR3 protein is CAWRQGIGELFF. CDR3 bases: TGTGCCTGGAGACAGGGAATCGGGGAGCTGTTTTTT.